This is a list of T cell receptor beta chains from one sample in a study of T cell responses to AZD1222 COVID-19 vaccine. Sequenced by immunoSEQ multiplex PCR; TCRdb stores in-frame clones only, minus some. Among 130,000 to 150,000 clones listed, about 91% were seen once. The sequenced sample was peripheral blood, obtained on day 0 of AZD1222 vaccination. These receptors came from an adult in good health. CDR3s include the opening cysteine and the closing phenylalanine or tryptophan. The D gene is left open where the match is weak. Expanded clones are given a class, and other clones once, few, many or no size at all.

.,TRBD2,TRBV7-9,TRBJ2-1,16,CASSVWADSGENEQFF,TGTGCCAGCAGCGTCTGGGCCGATAGCGGGGAAAATGAGCAGTTCTTC
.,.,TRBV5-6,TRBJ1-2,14,CASSPGTPNYGYTF,TGTGCCAGCAGCCCCGGGACACCTAACTATGGCTACACCTTC
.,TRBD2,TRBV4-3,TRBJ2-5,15,CASSQSTSEIETQYF,TGCGCCAGCAGCCAATCGACTAGCGAAATAGAGACCCAGTACTTC
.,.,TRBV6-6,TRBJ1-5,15,CASSYSVTSNQPQHF,TGTGCCAGCAGTTACTCGGTAACTAGCAATCAGCCCCAGCATTTT
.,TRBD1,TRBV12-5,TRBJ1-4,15,CASGWGTGGVEKLFF,TGTGCTAGTGGTTGGGGGACAGGGGGCGTTGAAAAACTGTTTTTT
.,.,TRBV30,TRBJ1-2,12,CAWSYPVDGYTF,TGTGCCTGGAGTTACCCCGTCGATGGCTACACCTTC
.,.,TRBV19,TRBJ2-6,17,CASSIEGVGSGANVLTF,TGTGCCAGTAGTATAGAGGGGGTAGGCTCTGGGGCCAACGTCCTGACTTTC
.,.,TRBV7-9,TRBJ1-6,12,CASSLGVGPLHF,TGTGCCAGCAGCTTAGGCGTCGGTCCCCTCCACTTT
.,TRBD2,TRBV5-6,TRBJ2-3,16,CASSLVPGGRPDTQYF,TGTGCCAGCAGCTTGGTTCCGGGGGGGCGTCCAGATACGCAGTATTTT
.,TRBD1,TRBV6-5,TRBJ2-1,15,CASSPSTGSVNEQFF,TGTGCCAGCAGTCCGTCGACAGGGTCTGTCAATGAGCAGTTCTTC
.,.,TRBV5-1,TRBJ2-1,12,CASSLVVAEQFF,TGCGCCAGCAGCTTGGTGGTGGCTGAGCAGTTCTTC
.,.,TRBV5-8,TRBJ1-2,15,CASSPSLAGFYGYTF,TGTGCCAGCAGCCCCTCGTTGGCAGGTTTCTATGGCTACACCTTC
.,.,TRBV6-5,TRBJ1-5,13,CASSYKSNQPQHF,TGTGCCAGCAGTTATAAAAGCAATCAGCCCCAGCATTTT
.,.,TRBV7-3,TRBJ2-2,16,CASSAYRGVGTGELFF,TGTGCCAGCAGCGCCTATAGAGGGGTAGGCACCGGGGAGCTGTTTTTT
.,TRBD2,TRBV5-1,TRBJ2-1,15,CASSQTSGGNNEQFF,TGCGCCAGCAGCCAAACTAGCGGGGGAAACAATGAGCAGTTCTTC
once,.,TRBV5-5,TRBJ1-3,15,CASSFDPDSGNTIYF,TGTGCCAGCAGCTTCGATCCCGACTCTGGAAACACCATATATTTT
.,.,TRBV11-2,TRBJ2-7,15,CASSLAGSTVDEQYF,TGTGCCAGCAGCTTAGCGGGTTCGACCGTCGACGAGCAGTACTTC
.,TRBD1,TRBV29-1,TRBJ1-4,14,CSVVRQGRWEKLFF,TGCAGCGTTGTTAGACAGGGAAGGTGGGAAAAACTGTTTTTT
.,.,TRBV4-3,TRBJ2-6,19,CASSGGVDRARSGANVLTF,TGCGCCAGCAGTGGCGGGGTCGACAGGGCCCGCTCTGGGGCCAACGTCCTGACTTTC
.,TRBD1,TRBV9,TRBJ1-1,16,CASSVGGGGVNTEAFF,TGTGCCAGCAGCGTAGGAGGAGGGGGCGTGAACACTGAAGCTTTCTTT
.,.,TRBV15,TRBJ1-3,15,CATSLEVSDGNTIYF,TGTGCCACCAGCCTGGAGGTATCGGATGGAAACACCATATATTTT
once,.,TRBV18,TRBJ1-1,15,CASSPRGTGVTEAFF,TGTGCCAGCTCACCAAGGGGGACGGGAGTCACTGAAGCTTTCTTT
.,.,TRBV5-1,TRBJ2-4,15,CASSLEGSGKNIQYF,TGCGCCAGCAGCTTGGAAGGTAGCGGAAAAAACATTCAGTACTTC
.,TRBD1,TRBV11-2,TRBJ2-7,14,CASSLMTGPYEQYF,TGTGCCAGCAGCTTAATGACAGGGCCCTACGAGCAGTACTTC
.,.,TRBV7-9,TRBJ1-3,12,CAIGGPGNTIYF,TGTGCCATCGGGGGGCCTGGAAACACCATATATTTT
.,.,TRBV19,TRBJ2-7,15,CASSESTGAGNEQYF,TGTGCCAGTAGCGAATCTACAGGGGCGGGAAACGAGCAGTACTTC
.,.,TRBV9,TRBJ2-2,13,CASSVAMGGELFF,TGTGCCAGCAGCGTAGCTATGGGGGGGGAGCTGTTTTTT
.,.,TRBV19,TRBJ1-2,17,CASSIQVLLTRGSGYTF,TGTGCCAGTAGTATTCAAGTTCTTCTAACCAGGGGCAGTGGCTACACCTTC
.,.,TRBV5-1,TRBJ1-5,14,CASSLEGSNQPQHF,TGCGCCAGCAGCTTAGAGGGGAGCAATCAGCCCCAGCATTTT
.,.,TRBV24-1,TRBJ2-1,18,CATSGYDTRGEGDNEQFF,TGTGCCACCAGTGGTTACGACACCCGGGGCGAGGGGGACAATGAGCAGTTCTTC
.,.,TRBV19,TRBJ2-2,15,CASSNGTVHTGELFF,TGTGCCAGTAGCAATGGGACCGTTCACACCGGGGAGCTGTTTTTT
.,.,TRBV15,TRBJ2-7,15,CATSRDPANSYEQYF,TGTGCCACCAGCAGAGATCCTGCTAATTCCTACGAGCAGTACTTC
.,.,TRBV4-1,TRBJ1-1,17,CASSLLRGGEVGTEAFF,TGCGCCAGCAGCCTTTTAAGAGGCGGGGAAGTCGGCACTGAAGCTTTCTTT
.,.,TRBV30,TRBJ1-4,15,CAWSPGDGANEKLFF,TGTGCCTGGAGTCCGGGGGACGGAGCTAATGAAAAACTGTTTTTT
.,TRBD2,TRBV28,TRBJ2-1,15,CASSPDRGENNEQFF,TGTGCCAGCTCACCTGACCGGGGGGAGAACAATGAGCAGTTCTTC
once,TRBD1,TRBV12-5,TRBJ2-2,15,CASGPRQGPTGELFF,TGTGCTAGTGGACCCCGACAGGGTCCGACCGGGGAGCTGTTTTTT
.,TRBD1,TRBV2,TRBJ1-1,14,CASSRQGMNTEAFF,TGTGCCAGCAGCCGACAGGGCATGAACACTGAAGCTTTCTTT
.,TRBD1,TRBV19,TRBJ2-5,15,CASSPGTALGETQYF,TGTGCCAGTAGTCCAGGGACAGCCCTTGGGGAGACCCAGTACTTC
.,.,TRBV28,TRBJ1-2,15,CASSLFQPTNYGYTF,TGTGCCAGCAGTTTATTTCAGCCCACTAACTATGGCTACACCTTC
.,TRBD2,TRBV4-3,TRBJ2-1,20,CASSQEWRRLGLAAYNEQFF,TGCGCCAGCAGCCAAGAGTGGAGGAGACTGGGACTAGCGGCCTACAATGAGCAGTTCTTC
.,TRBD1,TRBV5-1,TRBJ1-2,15,CASSLGRDSSYGYTF,TGCGCCAGCAGCCTGGGCCGGGACAGCAGCTATGGCTACACCTTC
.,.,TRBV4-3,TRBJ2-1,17,CASSQFVGPNSYNEQFF,TGCGCCAGCAGCCAATTCGTGGGACCTAACTCCTACAATGAGCAGTTCTTC
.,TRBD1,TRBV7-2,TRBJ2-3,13,CASSPGQTDTQYF,TGTGCCAGCAGCCCGGGACAGACAGATACGCAGTATTTT
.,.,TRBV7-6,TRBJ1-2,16,CASSLGGSGNWNGYTF,TGTGCCAGCAGCTTAGGGGGGTCGGGTAATTGGAACGGCTACACCTTC
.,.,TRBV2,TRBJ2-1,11,CASSTGGGEFF,TGTGCCAGCAGCACAGGTGGAGGAGAGTTCTTC
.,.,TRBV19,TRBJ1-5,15,CASSIGGGGNQPQHF,TGTGCCAGTAGTATAGGCGGGGGGGGCAATCAGCCCCAGCATTTT
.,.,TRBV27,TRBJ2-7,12,CATAGGGHEQYF,TGTGCCACCGCCGGGGGAGGCCACGAGCAGTACTTC
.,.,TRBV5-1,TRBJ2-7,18,CASSFPTLQTGYTYEQYF,TGCGCCAGCAGCTTCCCCACGTTGCAGACAGGCTATACCTACGAGCAGTACTTC
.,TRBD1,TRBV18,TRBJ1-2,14,CASSPGTEDYGYTF,TGTGCCAGCTCGCCCGGGACAGAAGACTATGGCTACACCTTC
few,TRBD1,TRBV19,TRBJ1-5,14,CASSLTGGGQPQHF,TGTGCCAGTAGTCTTACAGGGGGCGGACAGCCCCAGCATTTT
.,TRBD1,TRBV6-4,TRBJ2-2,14,CASSGDRSGARLFF,TGTGCCAGCAGTGGGGACAGGAGCGGAGCCCGACTGTTTTTT
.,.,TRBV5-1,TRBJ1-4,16,CASSLGSSTTNEKLFF,TGCGCCAGCAGCTTGGGATCCTCAACAACTAATGAAAAACTGTTTTTT
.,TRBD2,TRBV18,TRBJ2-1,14,CASSLRLADNEQFF,TGTGCCAGCTCACTCAGACTAGCGGACAATGAGCAGTTCTTC